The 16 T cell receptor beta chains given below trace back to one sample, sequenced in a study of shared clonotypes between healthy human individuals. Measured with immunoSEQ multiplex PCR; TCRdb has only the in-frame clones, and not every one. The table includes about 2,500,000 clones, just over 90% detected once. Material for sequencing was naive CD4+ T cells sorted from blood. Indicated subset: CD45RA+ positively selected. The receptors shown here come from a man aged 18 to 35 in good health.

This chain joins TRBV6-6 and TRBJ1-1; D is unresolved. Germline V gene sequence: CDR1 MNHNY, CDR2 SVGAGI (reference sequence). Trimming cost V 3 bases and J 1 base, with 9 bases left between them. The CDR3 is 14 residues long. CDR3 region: CASSYSYGNTEAFF. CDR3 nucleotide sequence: TGTGCCAGCAGTTATAGTTATGGGAACACTGAAGCTTTCTTT.

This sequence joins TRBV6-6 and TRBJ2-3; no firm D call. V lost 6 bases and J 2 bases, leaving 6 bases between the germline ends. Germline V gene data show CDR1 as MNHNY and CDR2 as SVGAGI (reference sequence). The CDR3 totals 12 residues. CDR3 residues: CASRDFTDTQYF. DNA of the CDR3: TGTGCCAGCAGAGACTTCACAGATACGCAGTATTTT.

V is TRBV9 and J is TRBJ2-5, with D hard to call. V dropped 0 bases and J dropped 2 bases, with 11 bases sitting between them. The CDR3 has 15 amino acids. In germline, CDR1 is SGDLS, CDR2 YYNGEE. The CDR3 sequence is CASSVARGPQETQYF. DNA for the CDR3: TGTGCCAGCAGCGTAGCTAGAGGCCCACAAGAGACCCAGTACTTC.

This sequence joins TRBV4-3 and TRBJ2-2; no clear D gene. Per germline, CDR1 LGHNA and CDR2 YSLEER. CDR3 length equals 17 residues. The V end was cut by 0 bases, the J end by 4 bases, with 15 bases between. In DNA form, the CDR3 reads TGCGCCAGCAGCCAAGACCACAACGCATTGAGCACCGGGGAGCTGTTTTTT. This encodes CASSQDHNALSTGELFF.

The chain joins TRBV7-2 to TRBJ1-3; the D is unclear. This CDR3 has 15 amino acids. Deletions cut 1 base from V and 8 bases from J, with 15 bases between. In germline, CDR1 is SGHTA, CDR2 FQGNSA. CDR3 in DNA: TGTGCCAGCAGCTTAGGGGCAAACTTCGGAGACACCATATATTTT. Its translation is CASSLGANFGDTIYF.

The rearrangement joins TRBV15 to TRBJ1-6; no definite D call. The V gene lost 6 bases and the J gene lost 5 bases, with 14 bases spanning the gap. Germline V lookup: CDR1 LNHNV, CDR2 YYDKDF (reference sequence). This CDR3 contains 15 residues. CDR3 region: CATSPRSRDNSPLHF. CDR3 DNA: TGTGCCACCAGTCCAAGGAGTAGAGATAATTCACCCCTCCACTTT.

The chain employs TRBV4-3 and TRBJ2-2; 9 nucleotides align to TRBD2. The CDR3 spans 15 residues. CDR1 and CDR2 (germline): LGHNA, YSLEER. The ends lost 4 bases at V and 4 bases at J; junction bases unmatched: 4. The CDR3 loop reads CASSLGTSITGELFF. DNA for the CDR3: TGCGCCAGCAGCCTAGGGACTAGCATCACCGGGGAGCTGTTTTTT.

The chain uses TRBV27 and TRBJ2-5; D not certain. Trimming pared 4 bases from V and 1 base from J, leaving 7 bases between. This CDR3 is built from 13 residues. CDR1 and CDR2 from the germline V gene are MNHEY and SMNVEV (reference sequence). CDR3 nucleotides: TGTGCCAGCAGTTCTCAGAGCCAAGAGACCCAGTACTTC. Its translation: CASSSQSQETQYF.

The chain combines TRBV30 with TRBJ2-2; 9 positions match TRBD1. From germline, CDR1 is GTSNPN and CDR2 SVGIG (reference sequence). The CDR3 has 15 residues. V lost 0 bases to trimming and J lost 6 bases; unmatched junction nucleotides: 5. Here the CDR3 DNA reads TGTGCCTGGAGTGTACTTCGGACAGGGGCCGGGGAGCTGTTTTTT. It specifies CAWSVLRTGAGELFF.

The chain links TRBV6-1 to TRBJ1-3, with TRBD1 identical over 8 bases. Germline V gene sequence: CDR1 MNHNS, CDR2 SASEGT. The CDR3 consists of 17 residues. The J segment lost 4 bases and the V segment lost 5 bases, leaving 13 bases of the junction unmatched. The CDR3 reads CASSKGTRQGLGNTIYF. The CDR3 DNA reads TGTGCCAGCAGTAAAGGGACCAGACAGGGGTTAGGAAACACCATATATTTT.

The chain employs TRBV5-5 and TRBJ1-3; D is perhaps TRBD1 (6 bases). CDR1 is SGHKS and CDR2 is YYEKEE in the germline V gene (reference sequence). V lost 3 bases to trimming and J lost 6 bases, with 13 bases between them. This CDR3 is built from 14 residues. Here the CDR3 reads CASSSDSNANTIYF. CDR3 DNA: TGTGCCAGCAGCTCGGACAGTAACGCAAACACCATATATTTT.

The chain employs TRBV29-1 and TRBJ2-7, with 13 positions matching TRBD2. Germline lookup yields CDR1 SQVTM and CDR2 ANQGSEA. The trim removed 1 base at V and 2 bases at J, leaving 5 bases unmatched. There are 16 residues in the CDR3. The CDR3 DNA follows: TGCAGCGTTGAAGGGGGACTAGCGGGATTTACCTACGAGCAGTACTTC. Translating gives CSVEGGLAGFTYEQYF.

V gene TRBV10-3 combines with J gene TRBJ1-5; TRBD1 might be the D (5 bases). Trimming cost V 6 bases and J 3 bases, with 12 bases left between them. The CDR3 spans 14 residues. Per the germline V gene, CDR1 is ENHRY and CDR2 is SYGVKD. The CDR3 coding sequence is TGTGCCATCAGCGATGGGGGTCTCAATCAGCCCCAGCATTTT. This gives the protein CAISDGGLNQPQHF.

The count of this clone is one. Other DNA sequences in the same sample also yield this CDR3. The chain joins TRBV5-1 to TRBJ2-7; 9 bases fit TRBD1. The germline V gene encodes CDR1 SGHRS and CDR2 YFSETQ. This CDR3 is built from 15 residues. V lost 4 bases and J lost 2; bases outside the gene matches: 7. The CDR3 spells CASSLGGQGTYEQYF. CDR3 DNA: TGCGCCAGCAGCCTCGGGGGACAGGGCACCTACGAGCAGTACTTC.

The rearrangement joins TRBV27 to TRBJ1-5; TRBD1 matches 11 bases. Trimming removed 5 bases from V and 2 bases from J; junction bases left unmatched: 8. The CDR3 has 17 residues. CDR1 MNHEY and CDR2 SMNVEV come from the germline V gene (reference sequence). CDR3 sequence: CASSRDRGIYRNQPQHF. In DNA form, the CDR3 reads TGTGCCAGCAGTCGGGACAGGGGGATCTATCGCAATCAGCCCCAGCATTTT.

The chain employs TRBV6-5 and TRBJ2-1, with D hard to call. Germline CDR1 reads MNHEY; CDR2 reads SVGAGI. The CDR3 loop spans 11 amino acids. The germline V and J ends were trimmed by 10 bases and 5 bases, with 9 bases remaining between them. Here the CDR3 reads CATDVNNEQFF. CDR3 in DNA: TGTGCCACGGACGTCAACAATGAGCAGTTCTTC.